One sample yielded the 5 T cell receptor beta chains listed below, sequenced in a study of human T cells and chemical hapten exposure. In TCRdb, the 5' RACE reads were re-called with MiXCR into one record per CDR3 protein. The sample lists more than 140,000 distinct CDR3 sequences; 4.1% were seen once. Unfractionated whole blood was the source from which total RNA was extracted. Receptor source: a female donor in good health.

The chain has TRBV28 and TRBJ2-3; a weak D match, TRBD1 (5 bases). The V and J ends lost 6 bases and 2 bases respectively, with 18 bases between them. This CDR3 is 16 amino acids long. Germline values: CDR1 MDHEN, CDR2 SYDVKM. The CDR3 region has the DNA TGTGCCAGCAGGTCATCTAAGGGGTCTGACACAGATACGCAGTATTTT. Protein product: CASRSSKGSDTDTQYF.

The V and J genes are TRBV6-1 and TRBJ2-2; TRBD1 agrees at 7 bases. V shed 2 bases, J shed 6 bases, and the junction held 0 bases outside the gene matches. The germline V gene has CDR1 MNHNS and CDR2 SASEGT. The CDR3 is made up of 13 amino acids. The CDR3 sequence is CASSEQGAGELFF. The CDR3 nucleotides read TGTGCCAGCAGTGAACAGGGGGCCGGGGAGCTGTTTTTT.

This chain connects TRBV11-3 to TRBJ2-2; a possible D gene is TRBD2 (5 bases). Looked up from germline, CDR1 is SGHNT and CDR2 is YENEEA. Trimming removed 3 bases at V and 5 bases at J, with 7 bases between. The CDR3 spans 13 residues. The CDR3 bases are TGTGCCAGCAGCTTTACGGGGACCGGGGAGCTGTTTTTT. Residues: CASSFTGTGELFF.

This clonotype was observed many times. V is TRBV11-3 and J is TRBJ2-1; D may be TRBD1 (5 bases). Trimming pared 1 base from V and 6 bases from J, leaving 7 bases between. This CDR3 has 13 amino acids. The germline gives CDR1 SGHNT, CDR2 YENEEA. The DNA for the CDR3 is TGTGCCAGCAGCTTAGTTCAGGGCAATGAGCAGTTCTTC. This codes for CASSLVQGNEQFF.

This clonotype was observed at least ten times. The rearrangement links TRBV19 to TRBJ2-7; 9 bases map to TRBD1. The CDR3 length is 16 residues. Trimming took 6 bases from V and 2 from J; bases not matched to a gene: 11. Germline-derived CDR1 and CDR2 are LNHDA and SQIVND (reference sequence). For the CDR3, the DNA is TGTGCCAGTAGCGACCCGGGACAGGGAGATCCCTACGAGCAGTACTTC. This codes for CASSDPGQGDPYEQYF.